Sequencing of this TCR beta chain was carried out in a study of memory CD4+ T cells and cytomegalovirus serostatus. Regarding the study as a whole: The CMV-associated TCR signature appears largely within the CD4+ memory repertoire.

Single viable CD3+CD4+CD8-CD45RO+ cells were sorted as the memory CD4+ T cells. CD4+ T cells were isolated by positive magnetic selection. Per the original data handling: After removing out-of-frame reads, around 2,000,000 distinct TCRbeta sequences remained. The assay was immunoSEQ multiplex PCR, and TCRdb's table has in-frame clones only and misses some. V, J and clone size were drawn from that table, and D and trimming were deduced from the DNA. In the table there are approximately 50,000 clones, about 80% of which are singletons. Turning to this clone: Its antigen is still unknown.

This TCR was sampled from an adult in good health and CMV-seropositive. Source material: memory CD4+ T cells from blood.

The CDR3 DNA is TGTGCCAGCAGCTTGGGGGAACTAGGGATGAACACTGAAGCTTTCTTT. Protein sequence: CASSLGELGMNTEAFF. This chain links TRBV5-6 with TRBJ1-1, with no clear D. The germline V gene has CDR1 SGHDT and CDR2 YYEEEE. This CDR3 has 16 residues. Between the trimmed V and J ends, which lost 0 bases and 0 bases, there was a span of 12 bases.